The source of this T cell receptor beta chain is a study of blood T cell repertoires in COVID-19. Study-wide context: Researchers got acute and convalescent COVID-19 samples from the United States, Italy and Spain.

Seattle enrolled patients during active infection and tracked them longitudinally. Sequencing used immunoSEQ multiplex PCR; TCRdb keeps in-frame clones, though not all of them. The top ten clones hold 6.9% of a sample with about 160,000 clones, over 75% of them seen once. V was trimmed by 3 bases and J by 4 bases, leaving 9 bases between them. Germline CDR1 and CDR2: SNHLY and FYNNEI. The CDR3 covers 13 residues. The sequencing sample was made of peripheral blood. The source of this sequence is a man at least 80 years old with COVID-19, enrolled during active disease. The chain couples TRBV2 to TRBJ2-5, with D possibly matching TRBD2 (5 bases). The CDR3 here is CASSDTGLETQYF. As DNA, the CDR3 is TGTGCCAGCAGTGATACGGGGTTAGAGACCCAGTACTTC.